Listed below are T cell receptor beta chains from one sample, sequenced in a study of post-analysis software for immune sequencing data. From the PCR reads, TCRdb called clonotypes with MiXCR, one entry per CDR3 protein. Seen here are around 700,000 distinct CDR3 sequences, over 45% observed once, and the top ten hold 11%. Sequencing input: blood. These receptors were obtained from a girl aged 2-10 years with multiple sclerosis. CDR3s include the opening cysteine and the closing phenylalanine or tryptophan. A D gene is named only where the DNA matches it firmly. Clone sizes are given selectively: once, few, many, or a class where the clone is expanded.

few,TRBV9,TRBJ2-1,TRBD2,CASSMGLAGIDEQFF,TGTGCCAGCAGCATGGGACTAGCGGGAATCGATGAGCAGTTCTTC
few,TRBV5-1,TRBJ2-1,-,CASSGRGVNEQFF,TGCGCCAGCAGCGGACGGGGCGTCAATGAGCAGTTCTTC
few,TRBV12-3/TRBV12-4,TRBJ1-2,TRBD1,CASSPGTGTPYGYTF,TGTGCCAGCAGTCCGGGGACAGGGACCCCCTATGGCTACACCTTC
-,TRBV6-2/TRBV6-3,TRBJ2-5,-,CASSIRGQETQYF,TGTGCCAGTTCAATTAGGGGGCAAGAGACCCAGTACTTC
-,TRBV6-5,TRBJ2-5,TRBD2,CASSYAGTRSNTYQETQYF,TGTGCCAGCAGTTACGCCGGGACTAGGTCCAACACTTACCAAGAGACCCAGTACTTC
-,TRBV6-1,TRBJ2-7,-,CATGGPGVSYEQYF,TGTGCCACTGGGGGACCAGGGGTCTCGTACGAGCAGTACTTC
few,TRBV11-2,TRBJ2-1,TRBD2,CASSLGPGLAYNEQFF,TGTGCCAGCAGCTTAGGTCCGGGACTAGCGTACAATGAGCAGTTCTTC
-,TRBV11-3,TRBJ1-2,-,CASSLQYYGYTF,TGTGCCAGCAGCTTACAGTACTATGGCTACACCTTC
-,TRBV24-1,TRBJ1-2,-,CATSDPKVLSGRGLYGYTF,TGTGCCACCAGTGATCCCAAGGTTTTAAGTGGCCGGGGACTGTACGGCTACACCTTC
-,TRBV29-1,TRBJ1-2,-,CSVTGNGYTF,TGCAGCGTAACAGGGAATGGCTACACCTTC
few,TRBV18,TRBJ2-1,-,CASSSGTPTYNEQFF,TGTGCCAGCTCATCAGGTACCCCAACGTACAATGAGCAGTTCTTC
-,TRBV20-1,TRBJ1-2,-,CSASGAGNYGYTF,TGCAGTGCTAGTGGAGCAGGGAACTATGGCTACACCTTC
once,TRBV7-2,TRBJ1-5,-,CASSLVQNQPQHF,TGTGCCAGCAGCTTAGTTCAGAACCAGCCCCAGCATTTT
-,TRBV5-1,TRBJ1-4,-,CASSLHQGLNEKLFF,TGCGCCAGCAGCTTACATCAGGGGCTTAATGAAAAACTGTTTTTT
few,TRBV6-5,TRBJ2-5,-,CASSPGGKETQYF,TGTGCCAGCAGCCCCGGAGGGAAGGAGACCCAGTACTTC
-,TRBV12-3/TRBV12-4,TRBJ2-7,TRBD1,CASSPRGGTGVGEQYF,TGTGCCAGCAGCCCCCGAGGGGGGACAGGGGTTGGGGAGCAGTACTTC
-,TRBV6-4,TRBJ2-6,-,CASTGIGGANVLTF,TGTGCCAGCACCGGTATAGGTGGGGCCAACGTCCTGACTTTC
few,TRBV20-1,TRBJ2-2,TRBD1,CGAAGTENTGELFF,TGCGGTGCGGCCGGGACAGAGAACACCGGGGAGCTGTTTTTT
once,TRBV18,TRBJ2-7,TRBD2,CASSPAEREGYEQYF,TGTGCCAGCTCACCAGCGGAGCGGGAGGGTTACGAGCAGTACTTC
-,TRBV7-2,TRBJ2-3,-,CASSRRGDTQYF,TGTGCCAGCAGCCGGCGGGGCGATACGCAGTATTTT
-,TRBV20-1,TRBJ2-1,-,CSAVYGTRDNEQFF,TGCAGTGCGGTCTACGGAACTAGAGACAATGAGCAGTTCTTC
once,TRBV4-3,TRBJ1-5,-,CASSQDYEGGLGQPQHF,TGCGCCAGCAGCCAAGATTATGAGGGCGGACTAGGACAGCCCCAGCATTTT
many,TRBV7-2,TRBJ2-1,-,CASSLGWENEQFF,TGTGCCAGCAGCTTAGGGTGGGAGAATGAGCAGTTCTTC
-,TRBV5-1,TRBJ2-7,TRBD1,CASSTGQGPYEQYF,TGCGCCAGCAGCACGGGACAGGGGCCCTACGAGCAGTACTTC
-,TRBV18,TRBJ2-6,-,CASSPPGEGAGANVLTF,TGTGCCAGCTCACCACCGGGAGAGGGAGCTGGGGCCAACGTCCTGACTTTC
once,TRBV10-3,TRBJ2-4,TRBD2,CAISEMGAGAKNIQYF,TGTGCCATCAGTGAGATGGGAGCGGGGGCGAAAAACATTCAGTACTTC
-,TRBV7-9,TRBJ1-2,-,CASSSNIYGYTF,TGTGCCAGCAGCTCTAACATCTATGGCTACACCTTC
once,TRBV5-1,TRBJ1-2,-,CASSLEAGHYGYTF,TGCGCCAGCAGCTTGGAGGCAGGGCACTATGGCTACACCTTC
-,TRBV5-1,TRBJ1-5,-,CASSQGDRNQPQHF,TGCGCCAGCAGCCAAGGGGACCGCAATCAGCCCCAGCATTTT
once,TRBV6-2/TRBV6-3,TRBJ1-5,-,CASSPGQHNQPQHF,TGTGCCAGCAGCCCCGGACAGCATAATCAGCCCCAGCATTTT
-,TRBV27,TRBJ2-1,-,CASLSLPSSYNEQFF,TGTGCCAGCCTCTCCTTACCCAGCTCCTACAATGAGCAGTTCTTC
-,TRBV25-1,TRBJ2-1,-,CASSEYPLTDRVNEQFF,TGTGCCAGCAGTGAATACCCCCTGACAGATAGGGTCAATGAGCAGTTCTTC
few,TRBV20-1,TRBJ2-3,-,CSARDQDGAQYF,TGCAGTGCTAGAGATCAGGACGGGGCGCAGTATTTT
-,TRBV5-1,TRBJ2-5,-,CASSLVDNLETQYF,TGCGCCAGCAGCTTGGTTGATAACCTGGAGACCCAGTACTTC
-,TRBV28,TRBJ1-4,TRBD1,CASSWDRNEKLFF,TGTGCCAGCAGTTGGGACAGGAATGAAAAACTGTTTTTT
-,TRBV12-3/TRBV12-4,TRBJ2-2,-,CASVLKTGELFF,TGTGCCAGCGTTTTAAAGACCGGGGAGCTGTTTTTT
-,TRBV5-6,TRBJ2-7,-,CASSLGTGRGSHEQYF,TGTGCCAGCAGCTTGGGTACAGGGAGGGGAAGCCACGAGCAGTACTTC
few,TRBV20-1,TRBJ2-7,-,CSARESSYEQYF,TGCAGTGCTAGAGAAAGCTCCTACGAGCAGTACTTC
-,TRBV5-1,TRBJ1-5,-,CASSLLGGTQPQHF,TGCGCCAGCAGCTTGCTGGGGGGGACTCAGCCCCAGCATTTT
few,TRBV4-1,TRBJ2-7,TRBD2,CASSQVRTRDIYEQYF,TGCGCCAGCAGCCAAGTGAGGACTAGGGATATCTACGAGCAGTACTTC
-,TRBV11-3,TRBJ2-1,-,CASSLIADEQFF,TGTGCCAGCAGCCTCATAGCCGATGAGCAGTTCTTC
-,TRBV29-1,TRBJ1-2,-,CSVEAFDYGYTF,TGCAGCGTTGAGGCGTTCGACTATGGCTACACCTTC
-,TRBV3-1,TRBJ2-7,-,CASSQVWRDSHYEQYF,TGTGCCAGCAGCCAAGTATGGCGGGACTCCCACTACGAGCAGTACTTC
-,TRBV7-9,TRBJ2-1,TRBD1,CASSTRRDSSYNEQFF,TGTGCCAGCAGCACCAGAAGGGACAGCTCCTACAATGAGCAGTTCTTC
few,TRBV10-2,TRBJ2-1,-,CASSDNRANEQFF,TGCGCCAGCAGTGACAACAGGGCTAATGAGCAGTTCTTC
-,TRBV5-1,TRBJ2-3,TRBD1,CASSLPTGADTQYF,TGCGCCAGCAGCTTACCGACAGGGGCAGATACGCAGTATTTT
-,TRBV7-3,TRBJ2-1,-,CASSPLDGSYNEQFF,TGTGCCAGCAGCCCGTTAGATGGGTCCTACAATGAGCAGTTCTTC
-,TRBV7-2,TRBJ2-5,TRBD1,CASSFRTGWKTQYF,TGTGCCAGCAGCTTCCGGACAGGGTGGAAGACCCAGTACTTC
-,TRBV9,TRBJ2-1,TRBD2,CASSVLAGPCNEQFF,TGTGCCAGCAGCGTCCTAGCGGGACCTTGCAATGAGCAGTTCTTC
few,TRBV20-1,TRBJ2-1,TRBD2,CSAGDSGTTYNEQFF,TGCAGTGCTGGGGATAGCGGGACTACTTACAATGAGCAGTTCTTC
once,TRBV7-3,TRBJ2-1,TRBD2,CASSLIASGSWNEQFF,TGTGCCAGCAGCTTAATCGCTAGCGGGAGTTGGAATGAGCAGTTCTTC
-,TRBV15,TRBJ2-5,-,CATSRDTGGETQYF,TGTGCCACCAGCAGAGATACTGGGGGAGAGACCCAGTACTTC
-,TRBV6-5,TRBJ2-3,-,CASSLADDTDTQYF,TGTGCCAGCAGCTTAGCGGACGACACAGATACGCAGTATTTT
-,TRBV5-6,TRBJ2-4,-,CASSLEWGGNKNIRYF,TGTGCCAGCAGCTTGGAGTGGGGAGGCAACAAAAACATTCGGTACTTC
-,TRBV29-1,TRBJ1-1,-,CSVRKGDAITEAFF,TGCAGCGTTCGTAAAGGCGACGCGATCACTGAAGCTTTCTTT
-,TRBV10-3,TRBJ2-6,-,CAIKTGESGANVLTF,TGTGCCATCAAAACAGGCGAATCTGGGGCCAACGTCCTGACTTTC
few,TRBV5-1,TRBJ1-1,TRBD1,CASSQRRTGADTEAFF,TGCGCCAGCAGTCAGCGTCGGACAGGGGCTGACACTGAAGCTTTCTTT